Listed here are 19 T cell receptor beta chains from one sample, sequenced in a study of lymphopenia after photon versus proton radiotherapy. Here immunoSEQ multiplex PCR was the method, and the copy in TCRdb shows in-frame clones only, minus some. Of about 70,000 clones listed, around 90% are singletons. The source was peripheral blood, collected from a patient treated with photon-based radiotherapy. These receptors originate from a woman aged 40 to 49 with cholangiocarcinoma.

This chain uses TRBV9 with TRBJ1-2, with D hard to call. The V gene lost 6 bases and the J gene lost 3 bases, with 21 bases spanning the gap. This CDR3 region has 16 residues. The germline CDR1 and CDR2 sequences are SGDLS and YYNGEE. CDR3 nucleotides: TGTGCCAGCACTGGGGAGCCGGCTCCATTAGACTATGGCTACACCTTC. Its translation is CASTGEPAPLDYGYTF.

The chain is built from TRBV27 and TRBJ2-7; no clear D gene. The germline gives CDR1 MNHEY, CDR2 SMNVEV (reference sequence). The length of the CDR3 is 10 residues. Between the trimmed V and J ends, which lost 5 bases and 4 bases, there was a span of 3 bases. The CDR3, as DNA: TGTGCCAGCAGTGATTACGAGCAGTACTTC. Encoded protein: CASSDYEQYF.

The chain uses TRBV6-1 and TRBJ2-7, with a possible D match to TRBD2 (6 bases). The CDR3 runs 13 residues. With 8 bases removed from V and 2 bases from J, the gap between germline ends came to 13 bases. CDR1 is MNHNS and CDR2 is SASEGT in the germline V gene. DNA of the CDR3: TGTGCCAGCCCCCGGGACTCCCCCTACGAGCAGTACTTC. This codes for CASPRDSPYEQYF.

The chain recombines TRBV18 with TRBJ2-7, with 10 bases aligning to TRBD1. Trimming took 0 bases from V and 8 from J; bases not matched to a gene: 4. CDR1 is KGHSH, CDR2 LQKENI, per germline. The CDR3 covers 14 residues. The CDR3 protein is CASSPPGQGFQQYF. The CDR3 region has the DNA TGTGCCAGCTCACCACCGGGACAGGGGTTTCAGCAGTACTTC.

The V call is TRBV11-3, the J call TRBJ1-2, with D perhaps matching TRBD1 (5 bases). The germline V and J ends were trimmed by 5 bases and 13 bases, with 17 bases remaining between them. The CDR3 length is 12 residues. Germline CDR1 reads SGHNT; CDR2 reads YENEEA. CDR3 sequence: CASSAHGGQVTF. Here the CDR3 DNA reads TGTGCCAGCAGCGCTCACGGAGGACAAGTCACCTTC.

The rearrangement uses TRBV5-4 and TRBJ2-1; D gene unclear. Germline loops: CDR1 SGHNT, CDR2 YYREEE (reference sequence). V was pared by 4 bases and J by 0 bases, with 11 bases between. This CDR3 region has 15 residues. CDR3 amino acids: CASSPTYGSYNEQFF. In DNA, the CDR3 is TGTGCCAGCAGCCCGACATACGGCTCCTACAATGAGCAGTTCTTC.

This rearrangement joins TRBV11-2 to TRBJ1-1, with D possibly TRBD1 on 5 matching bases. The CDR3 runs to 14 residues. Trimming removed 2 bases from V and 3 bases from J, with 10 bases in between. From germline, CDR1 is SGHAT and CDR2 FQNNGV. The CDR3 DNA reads TGTGCCAGCAGCTTACACATGGGGCACACTGAAGCTTTCTTT. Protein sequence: CASSLHMGHTEAFF.

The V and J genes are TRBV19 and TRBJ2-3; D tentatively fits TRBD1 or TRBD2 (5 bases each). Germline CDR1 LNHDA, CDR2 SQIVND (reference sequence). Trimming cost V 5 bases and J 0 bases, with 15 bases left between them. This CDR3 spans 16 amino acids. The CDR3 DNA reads TGTGCCAGTAGTGGGCCCCGGGGCCAAAGCACAGATACGCAGTATTTT. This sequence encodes CASSGPRGQSTDTQYF.

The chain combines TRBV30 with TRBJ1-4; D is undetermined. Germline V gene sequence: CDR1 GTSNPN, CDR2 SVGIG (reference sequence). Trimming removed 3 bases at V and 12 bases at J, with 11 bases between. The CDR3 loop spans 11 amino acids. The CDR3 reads CAWSRAGELFF. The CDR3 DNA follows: TGTGCCTGGAGCCGCGCCGGGGAACTGTTTTTT.

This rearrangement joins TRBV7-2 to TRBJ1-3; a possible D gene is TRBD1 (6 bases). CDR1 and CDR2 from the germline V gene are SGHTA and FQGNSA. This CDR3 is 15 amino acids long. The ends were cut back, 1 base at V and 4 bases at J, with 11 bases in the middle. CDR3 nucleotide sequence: TGTGCCAGCAGCTTAGATGGGACAAAAGGAAACACCATATATTTT. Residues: CASSLDGTKGNTIYF.

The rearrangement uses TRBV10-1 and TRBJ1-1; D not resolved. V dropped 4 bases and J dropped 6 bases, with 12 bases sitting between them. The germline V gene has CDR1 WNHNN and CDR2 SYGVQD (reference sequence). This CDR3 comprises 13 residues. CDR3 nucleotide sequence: TGCGCCAGCAGTGGGTCAAACCGGGCTGAAGCTTTCTTT. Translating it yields CASSGSNRAEAFF.

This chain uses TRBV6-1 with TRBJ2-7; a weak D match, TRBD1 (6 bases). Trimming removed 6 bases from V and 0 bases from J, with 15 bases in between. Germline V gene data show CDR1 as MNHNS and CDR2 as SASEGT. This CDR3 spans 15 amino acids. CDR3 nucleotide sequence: TGTGCCAGCAGGGATCCCGACAGGAGCTCCTACGAGCAGTACTTC. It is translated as CASRDPDRSSYEQYF.

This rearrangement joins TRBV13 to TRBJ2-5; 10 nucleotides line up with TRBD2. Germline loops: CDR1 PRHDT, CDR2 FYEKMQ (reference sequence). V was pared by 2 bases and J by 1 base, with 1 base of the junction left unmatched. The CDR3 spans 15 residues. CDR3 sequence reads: CASSLLAGAQETQYF. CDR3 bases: TGTGCCAGCAGCTTACTAGCGGGAGCCCAAGAGACCCAGTACTTC.

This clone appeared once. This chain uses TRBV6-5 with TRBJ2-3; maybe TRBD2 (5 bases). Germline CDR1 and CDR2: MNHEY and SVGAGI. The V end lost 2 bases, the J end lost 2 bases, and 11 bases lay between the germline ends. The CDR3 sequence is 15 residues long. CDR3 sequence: CASSYHEDFTDTQYF. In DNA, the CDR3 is TGTGCCAGCAGTTACCATGAGGACTTCACAGATACGCAGTATTTT.

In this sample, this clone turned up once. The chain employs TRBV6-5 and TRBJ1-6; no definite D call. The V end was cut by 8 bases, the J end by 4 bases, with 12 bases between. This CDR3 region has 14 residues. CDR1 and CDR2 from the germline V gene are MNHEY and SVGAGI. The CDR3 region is CASGRRPYNSPLHF. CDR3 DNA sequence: TGTGCCAGCGGTCGCAGGCCTTATAATTCACCCCTCCACTTT.

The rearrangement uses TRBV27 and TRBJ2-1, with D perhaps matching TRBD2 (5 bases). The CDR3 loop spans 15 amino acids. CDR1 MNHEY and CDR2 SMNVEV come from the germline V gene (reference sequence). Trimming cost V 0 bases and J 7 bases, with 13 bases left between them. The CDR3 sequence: CASSLSWGSGNEQFF. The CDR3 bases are TGTGCCAGCAGTTTATCGTGGGGTTCGGGAAATGAGCAGTTCTTC.

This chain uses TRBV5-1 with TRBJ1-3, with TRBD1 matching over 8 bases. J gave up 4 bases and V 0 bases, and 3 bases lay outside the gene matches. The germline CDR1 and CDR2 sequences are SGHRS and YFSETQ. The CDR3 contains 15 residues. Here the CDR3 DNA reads TGCGCCAGCAGCTTGGACCAGGGGGCGGGAAACACCATATATTTT. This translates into CASSLDQGAGNTIYF.

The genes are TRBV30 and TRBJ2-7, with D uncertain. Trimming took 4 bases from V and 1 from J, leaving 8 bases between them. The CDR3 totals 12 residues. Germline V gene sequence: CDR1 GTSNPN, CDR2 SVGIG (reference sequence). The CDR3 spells CAWNWKSYEQYF. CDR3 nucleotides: TGTGCCTGGAATTGGAAATCCTACGAGCAGTACTTC. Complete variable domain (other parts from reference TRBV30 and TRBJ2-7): SQTIHQWPATLVQPVGSPLSLECTVEGTSNPNLYWYRQAAGRGLQLLFYSVGIGQISSEVPQNLSASRPQDRQFILSSKKLLLSDSGFYLCAWNWKSYEQYFGPGTRLTVT.

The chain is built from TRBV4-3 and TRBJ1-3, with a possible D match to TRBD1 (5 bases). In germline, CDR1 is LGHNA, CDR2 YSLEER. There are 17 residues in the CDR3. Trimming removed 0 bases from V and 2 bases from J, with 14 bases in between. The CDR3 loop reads CASSQDRQAGPGNTIYF. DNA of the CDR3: TGCGCCAGCAGCCAAGATAGGCAGGCAGGGCCTGGAAACACCATATATTTT.